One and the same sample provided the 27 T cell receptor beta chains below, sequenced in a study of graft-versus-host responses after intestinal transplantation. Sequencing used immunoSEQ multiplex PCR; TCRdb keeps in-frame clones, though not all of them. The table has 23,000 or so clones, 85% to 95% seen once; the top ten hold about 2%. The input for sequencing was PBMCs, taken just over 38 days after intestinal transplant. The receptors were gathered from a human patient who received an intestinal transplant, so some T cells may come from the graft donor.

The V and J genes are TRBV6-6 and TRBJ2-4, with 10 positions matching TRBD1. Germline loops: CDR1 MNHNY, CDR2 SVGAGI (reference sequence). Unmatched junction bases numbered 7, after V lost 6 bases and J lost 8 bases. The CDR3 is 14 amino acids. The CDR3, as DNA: TGTGCCAGCAGACCGGGACAGGGGTCATACATTCAGTACTTC. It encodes CASRPGQGSYIQYF.

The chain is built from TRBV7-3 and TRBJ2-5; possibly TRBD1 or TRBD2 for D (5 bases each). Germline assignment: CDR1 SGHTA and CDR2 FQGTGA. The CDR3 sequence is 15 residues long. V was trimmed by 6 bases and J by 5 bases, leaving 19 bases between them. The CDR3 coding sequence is TGTGCCAGCAGGGAGAGATACCAGGGACGGGAGACCCAGTACTTC. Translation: CASRERYQGRETQYF.

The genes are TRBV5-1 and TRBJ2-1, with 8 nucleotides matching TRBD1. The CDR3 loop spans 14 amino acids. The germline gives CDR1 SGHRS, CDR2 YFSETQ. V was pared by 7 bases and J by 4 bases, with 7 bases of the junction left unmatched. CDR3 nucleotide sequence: TGCGCCAGCCGCCCAGGGGGCCGATACAATGAGCAGTTCTTC. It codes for CASRPGGRYNEQFF.

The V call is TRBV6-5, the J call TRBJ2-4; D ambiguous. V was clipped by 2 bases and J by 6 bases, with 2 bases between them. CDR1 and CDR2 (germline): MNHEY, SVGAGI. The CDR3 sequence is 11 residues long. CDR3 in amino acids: CASSYGNIQYF. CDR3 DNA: TGTGCCAGCAGTTACGGAAACATTCAGTACTTC.

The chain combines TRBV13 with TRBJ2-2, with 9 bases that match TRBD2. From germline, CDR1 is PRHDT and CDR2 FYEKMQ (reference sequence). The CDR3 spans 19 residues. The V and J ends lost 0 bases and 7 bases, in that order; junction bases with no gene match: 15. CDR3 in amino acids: CASSLGLAGPGAGFGELFF. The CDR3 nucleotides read TGTGCCAGCAGCTTAGGGCTAGCGGGACCCGGAGCGGGTTTCGGGGAGCTGTTTTTT.

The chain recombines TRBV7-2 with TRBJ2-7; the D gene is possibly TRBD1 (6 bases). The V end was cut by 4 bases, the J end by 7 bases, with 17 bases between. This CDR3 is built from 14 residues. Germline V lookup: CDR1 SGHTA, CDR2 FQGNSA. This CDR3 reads CASSYTPGGPEQYF. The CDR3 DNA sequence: TGTGCCAGCAGCTATACGCCTGGGGGCCCAGAGCAGTACTTC.

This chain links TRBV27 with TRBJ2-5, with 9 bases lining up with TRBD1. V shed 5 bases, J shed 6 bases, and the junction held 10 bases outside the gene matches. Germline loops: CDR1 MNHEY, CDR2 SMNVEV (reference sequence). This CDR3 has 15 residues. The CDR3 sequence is CASSTDRGELKTQYF. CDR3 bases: TGTGCCAGCAGTACGGACAGGGGTGAATTAAAGACCCAGTACTTC.

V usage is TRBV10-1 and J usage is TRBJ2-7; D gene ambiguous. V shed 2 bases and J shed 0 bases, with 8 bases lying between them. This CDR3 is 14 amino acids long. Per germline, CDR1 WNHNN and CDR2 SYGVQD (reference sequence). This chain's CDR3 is CASSETLDSYEQYF. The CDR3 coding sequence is TGCGCCAGCAGTGAGACACTCGACTCCTACGAGCAGTACTTC.

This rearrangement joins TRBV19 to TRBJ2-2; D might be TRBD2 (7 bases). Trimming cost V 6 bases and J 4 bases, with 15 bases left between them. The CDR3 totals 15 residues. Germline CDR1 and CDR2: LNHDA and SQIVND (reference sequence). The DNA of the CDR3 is TGTGCCAGTAGGGGCAGGGGAGGGTTCACCGGGGAGCTGTTTTTT. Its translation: CASRGRGGFTGELFF.

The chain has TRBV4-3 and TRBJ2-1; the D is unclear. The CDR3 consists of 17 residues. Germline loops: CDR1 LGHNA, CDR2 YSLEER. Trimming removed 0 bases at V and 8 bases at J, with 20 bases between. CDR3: CASSQDLIELISDEQFF. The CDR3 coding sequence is TGCGCCAGCAGCCAAGATTTGATCGAACTAATTTCAGATGAGCAGTTCTTC.

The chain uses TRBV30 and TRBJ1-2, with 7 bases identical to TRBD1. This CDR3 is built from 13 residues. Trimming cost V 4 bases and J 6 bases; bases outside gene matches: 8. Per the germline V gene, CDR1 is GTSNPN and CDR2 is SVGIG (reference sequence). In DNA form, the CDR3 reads TGTGCCTGGAATTACAACAGGGGTGATGGCTACACCTTC. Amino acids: CAWNYNRGDGYTF.

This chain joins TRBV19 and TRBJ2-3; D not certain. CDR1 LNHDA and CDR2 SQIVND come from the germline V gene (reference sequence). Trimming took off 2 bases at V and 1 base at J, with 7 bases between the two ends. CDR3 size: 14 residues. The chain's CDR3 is CASSIWRGTDTQYF. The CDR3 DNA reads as TGTGCCAGTAGTATATGGCGAGGCACAGATACGCAGTATTTT.

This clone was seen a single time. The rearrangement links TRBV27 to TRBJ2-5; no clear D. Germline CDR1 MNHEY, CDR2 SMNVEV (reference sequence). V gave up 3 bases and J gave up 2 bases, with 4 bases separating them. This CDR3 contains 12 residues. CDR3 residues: CASSLDQETQYF. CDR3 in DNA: TGTGCCAGCAGTTTGGATCAAGAGACCCAGTACTTC.

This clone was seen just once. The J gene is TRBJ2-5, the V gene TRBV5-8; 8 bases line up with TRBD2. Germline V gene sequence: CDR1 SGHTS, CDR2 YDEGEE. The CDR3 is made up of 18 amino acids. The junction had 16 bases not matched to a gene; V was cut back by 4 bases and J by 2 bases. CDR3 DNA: TGTGCCAGCAGCGGGGGCTTTTTAAGCGGGAGCTTACAAGAGACCCAGTACTTC. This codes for CASSGGFLSGSLQETQYF. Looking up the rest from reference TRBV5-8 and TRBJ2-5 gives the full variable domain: EAGVTQSPTHLIKTRGQQATLRCSPISGHTSVYWYQQALGLGLQFLLWYDEGEERNRGNFPPRFSGRQFPNYSSELNVNALELEDSALYLCASSGGFLSGSLQETQYFGPGTRLLVL.

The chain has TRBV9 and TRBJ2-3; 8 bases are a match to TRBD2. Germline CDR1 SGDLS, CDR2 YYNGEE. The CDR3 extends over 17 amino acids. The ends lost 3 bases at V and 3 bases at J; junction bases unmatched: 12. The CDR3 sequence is CASSGRGTSGGTDTQYF. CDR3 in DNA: TGTGCCAGCAGCGGGAGGGGGACCAGCGGGGGTACAGATACGCAGTATTTT.

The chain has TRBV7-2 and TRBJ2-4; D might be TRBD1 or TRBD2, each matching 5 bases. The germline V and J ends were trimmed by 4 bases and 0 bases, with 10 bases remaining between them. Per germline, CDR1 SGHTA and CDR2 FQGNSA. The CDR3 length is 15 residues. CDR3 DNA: TGTGCCAGCAGCTCGATGGGGGTAGCCAAAAACATTCAGTACTTC. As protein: CASSSMGVAKNIQYF.

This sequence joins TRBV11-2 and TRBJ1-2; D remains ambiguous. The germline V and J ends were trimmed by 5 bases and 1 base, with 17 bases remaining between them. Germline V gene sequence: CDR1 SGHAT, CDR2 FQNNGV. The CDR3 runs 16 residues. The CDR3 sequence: CASSPPPSPHNYGYTF. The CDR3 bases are TGTGCCAGCAGCCCCCCCCCTTCTCCCCATAACTATGGCTACACCTTC.

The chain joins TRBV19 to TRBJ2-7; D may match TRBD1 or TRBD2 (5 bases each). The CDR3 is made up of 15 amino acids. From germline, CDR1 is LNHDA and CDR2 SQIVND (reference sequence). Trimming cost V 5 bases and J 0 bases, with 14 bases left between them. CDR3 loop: CASSDRDPSSYEQYF. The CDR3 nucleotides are TGTGCCAGTAGTGACCGGGACCCGAGCTCCTACGAGCAGTACTTC.

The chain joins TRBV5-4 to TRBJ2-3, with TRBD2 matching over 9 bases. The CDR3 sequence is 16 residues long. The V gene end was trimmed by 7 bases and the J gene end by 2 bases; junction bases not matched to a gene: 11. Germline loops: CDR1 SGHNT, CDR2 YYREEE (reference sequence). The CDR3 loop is CASRCVCGRATDTQYF. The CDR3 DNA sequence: TGTGCCAGCCGATGCGTTTGCGGGAGGGCCACAGATACGCAGTATTTT.

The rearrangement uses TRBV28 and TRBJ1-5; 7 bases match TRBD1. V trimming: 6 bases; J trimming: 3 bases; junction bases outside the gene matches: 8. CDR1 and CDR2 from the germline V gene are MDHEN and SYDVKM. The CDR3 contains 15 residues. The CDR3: CASSVIDRDNQPQHF. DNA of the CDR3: TGTGCCAGCAGCGTGATCGACAGGGACAATCAGCCCCAGCATTTT.

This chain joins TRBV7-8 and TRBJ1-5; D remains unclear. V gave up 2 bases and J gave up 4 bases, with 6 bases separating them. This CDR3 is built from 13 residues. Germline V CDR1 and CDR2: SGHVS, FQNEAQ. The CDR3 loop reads CASSLWGNQPQHF. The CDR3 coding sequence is TGTGCCAGCAGCTTATGGGGAAATCAGCCCCAGCATTTT.

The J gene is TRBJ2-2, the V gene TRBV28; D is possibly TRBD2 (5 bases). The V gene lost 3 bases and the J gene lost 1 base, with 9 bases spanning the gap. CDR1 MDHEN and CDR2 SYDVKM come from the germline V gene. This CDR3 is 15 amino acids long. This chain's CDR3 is CASSLGGLNTGELFF. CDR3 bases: TGTGCCAGCAGTTTGGGCGGGCTGAACACCGGGGAGCTGTTTTTT.

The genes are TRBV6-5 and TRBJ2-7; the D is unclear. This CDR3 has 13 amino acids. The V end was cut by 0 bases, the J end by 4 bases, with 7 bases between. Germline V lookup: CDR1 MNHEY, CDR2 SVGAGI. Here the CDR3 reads CASSYSLYYEQYF. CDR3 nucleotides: TGTGCCAGCAGTTACTCCCTCTATTACGAGCAGTACTTC.

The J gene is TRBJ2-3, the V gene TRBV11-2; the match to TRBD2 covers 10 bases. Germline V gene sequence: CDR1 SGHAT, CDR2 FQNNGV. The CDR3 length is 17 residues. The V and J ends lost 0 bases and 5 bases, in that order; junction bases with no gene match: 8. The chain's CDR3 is CASSLDASGRAGDTQYF. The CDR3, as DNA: TGTGCCAGCAGCTTAGACGCCAGCGGGAGGGCCGGAGATACGCAGTATTTT.

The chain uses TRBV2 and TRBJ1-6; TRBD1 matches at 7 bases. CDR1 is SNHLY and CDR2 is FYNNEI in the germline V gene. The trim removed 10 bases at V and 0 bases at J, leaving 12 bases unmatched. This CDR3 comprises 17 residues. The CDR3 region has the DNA TGTGCCACCACCGCAGGGACAGAAGTCTCCTATAATTCACCCCTCCACTTT. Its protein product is CATTAGTEVSYNSPLHF.

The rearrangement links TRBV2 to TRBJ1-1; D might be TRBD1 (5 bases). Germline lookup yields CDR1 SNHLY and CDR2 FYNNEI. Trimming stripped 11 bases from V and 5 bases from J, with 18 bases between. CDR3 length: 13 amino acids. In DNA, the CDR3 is TGTGCCCGGGAGGGGCAGACCTTAACTGAAGCTTTCTTT. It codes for CAREGQTLTEAFF.

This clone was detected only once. In DNA, the CDR3 is TGTGCCAGCTCACCCCCAAGGGCTCATCCGACGGGGAAGACCCAGTACTTC. It translates to CASSPPRAHPTGKTQYF. The V and J genes are TRBV18 and TRBJ2-5; D might be TRBD2 (5 bases). Trimming pared 3 bases from V and 6 bases from J, leaving 23 bases between. The CDR3 consists of 17 residues. Germline V lookup: CDR1 KGHSH, CDR2 LQKENI.